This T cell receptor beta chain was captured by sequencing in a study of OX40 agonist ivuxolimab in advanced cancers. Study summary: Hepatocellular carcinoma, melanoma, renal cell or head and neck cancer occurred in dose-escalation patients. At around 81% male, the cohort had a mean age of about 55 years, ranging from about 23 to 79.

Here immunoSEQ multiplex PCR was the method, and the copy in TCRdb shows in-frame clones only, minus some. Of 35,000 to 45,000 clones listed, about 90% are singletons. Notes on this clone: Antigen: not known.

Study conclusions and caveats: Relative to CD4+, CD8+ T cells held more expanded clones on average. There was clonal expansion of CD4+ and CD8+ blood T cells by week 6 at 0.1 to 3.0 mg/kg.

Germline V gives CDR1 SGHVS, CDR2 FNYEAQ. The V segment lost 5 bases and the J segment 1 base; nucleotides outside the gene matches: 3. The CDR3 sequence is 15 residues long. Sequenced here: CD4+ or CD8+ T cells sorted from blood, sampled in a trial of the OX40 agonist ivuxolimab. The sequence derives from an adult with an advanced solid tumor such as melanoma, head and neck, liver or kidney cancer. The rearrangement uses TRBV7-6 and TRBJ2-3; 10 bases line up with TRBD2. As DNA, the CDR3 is TGTGCCAGCAGCCCAGGGACTAGCGGCACAGATACGCAGTATTTT. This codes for CASSPGTSGTDTQYF.